A selection of T cell receptor beta chains follows, all from one sample in a study of T cells in Graves' hyperthyroidism and ophthalmopathy. In TCRdb, the multiplex PCR reads were re-called with MiXCR into one record per CDR3 protein. The sample includes 550,000 to 650,000 distinct CDR3 sequences, about 14% of them seen just once. The sample taken for sequencing was blood. The source is a woman in her thirties with Graves' hyperthyroidism that later progressed to Graves' ophthalmopathy. The CDR3 runs from the conserved cysteine through the conserved F or W. The D gene is left open where the match is weak. Size is stated for part of the rows, as once, few or many counts, or as a class when the clone is expanded.

.	TRBV20-1	TRBJ1-5	many	CSASRDIEYQPQHF	TGCAGTGCAAGCCGGGACATCGAATATCAGCCCCAGCATTTT
TRBD2	TRBV5-4	TRBJ2-5	many	CASSLGREGQETQYF	TGTGCCAGCAGCCTCGGTCGGGAGGGCCAAGAGACCCAGTACTTC
TRBD2	TRBV12-3/TRBV12-4	TRBJ2-7	many	CASSSVPGSGTARAYEQYF	TGTGCCAGCAGTTCCGTTCCGGGTAGCGGGACCGCCCGGGCCTACGAGCAGTACTTC
TRBD1	TRBV29-1	TRBJ2-7	many	CSVGDRGYEQYF	TGCAGCGTAGGCGACAGGGGCTACGAGCAGTACTTC
.	TRBV27	TRBJ2-7	.	CASSFQPNYALSYEQYF	TGTGCCAGCAGTTTCCAGCCTAACTATGCCCTCTCCTACGAGCAGTACTTC
.	TRBV19	TRBJ2-1	.	CASSIAQNEQFF	TGTGCCAGTAGTATAGCCCAAAATGAGCAGTTCTTC
.	TRBV4-3	TRBJ2-4	few	CASSQDTEGPLKNIQYF	TGCGCCAGCAGCCAAGATACCGAGGGCCCGCTTAAAAACATTCAGTACTTC
.	TRBV19	TRBJ2-7	many	CASSTGSLYEQYF	TGTGCCAGTAGTACCGGTTCCCTCTACGAGCAGTACTTC
TRBD1	TRBV19	TRBJ1-4	.	CASSSDRGFNEKLFF	TGTGCCAGTAGCTCGGACAGGGGGTTTAATGAAAAACTGTTTTTT
.	TRBV28	TRBJ1-5	many	CASRNLPGGEVGQPQHF	TGTGCCAGCAGGAACCTCCCGGGAGGGGAGGTTGGTCAGCCCCAGCATTTT
TRBD2	TRBV11-1	TRBJ2-7	.	CASSNGLAGGGQYF	TGTGCCAGCAGCAACGGACTAGCGGGAGGCGGGCAGTACTTC
.	TRBV29-1	TRBJ1-1	many	CSVGAHLTGRDTEAFF	TGCAGCGTTGGGGCGCACCTCACAGGGCGAGACACTGAAGCTTTCTTT
.	TRBV5-8	TRBJ1-4	few	CASSSPGRGDEKLSF	TGTGCCAGCAGCTCGCCGGGACGGGGGGATGAAAAACTGTCTTTT
TRBD1	TRBV28	TRBJ1-2	many	CASSLSSQGSYGYTF	TGTGCCAGCAGTTTATCCTCACAGGGGAGCTATGGCTACACCTTC
.	TRBV7-9	TRBJ2-1	.	CASSLDEFF	TGTGCCAGCAGCCTGGACGAGTTCTTC
.	TRBV6-2/TRBV6-3	TRBJ2-7	many	CASSYQLDTFAYEQYF	TGTGCCAGCAGTTACCAACTGGACACCTTCGCCTACGAGCAGTACTTC
.	TRBV6-1	TRBJ1-3	.	CASSEEAGAGNTIYF	TGTGCCAGCAGTGAGGAGGCTGGGGCTGGAAACACCATATATTTT